The TCR beta chain described here comes from a study of T cell clonality in common variable immunodeficiency. TCRdb's copy holds only in-frame clones and misses some; the assay was immunoSEQ multiplex PCR. Singletons are absent from the sample, which has roughly 48,000 clones. On this clone: The CDR3 end is not reached by the read, which stops 3 residues before it; the germline J gene fills it in.

The CDR3 has 13 residues. The germline V gene has CDR1 LNHDA and CDR2 SQIVND (reference sequence). The V gene is TRBV19, the J gene TRBJ1-2; D remains unclear. The TCR originated in a person between 18 and 75 years old in good health. Sequencing was carried out using peripheral blood mononuclear cells. The CDR3 region is CASSIQETDTYTF. The DNA read from the CDR3 is TGTGCCAGTAGTATACAGGAAACAGATACC.